Sequencing of this T cell receptor beta chain was carried out in a study of CD8+ T cells in alopecia areata. Overall study: Treated patients were given oral tofacitinib, which was dosed at 5 to 10 mg twice daily.

As to treatment: oral pan-JAK inhibitor, 5-10 mg twice daily. The authors extracted RNA and reverse transcribed it into cDNA as the sequencing template. Assay used: immunoSEQ multiplex PCR; TCRdb lists only in-frame clones, some missing. The repertoire holds about 210,000 clones, with over 60% as singletons. The CDR3 is 11 amino acids. From germline, CDR1 is DFQATT and CDR2 SNEGSKA (reference sequence). Trimming pared 1 base from V and 11 bases from J, leaving 12 bases between. The clonotype originates from a human donor with alopecia areata. This material consisted of CD4+ T cells sorted from blood, taken at week 4, from a patient treated with tofacitinib. The chain is built from TRBV20-1 and TRBJ2-7; D remains ambiguous. CDR3 DNA sequence: TGCAGTGCTAGAGTCGGCGGCCGGGAGTACTTC. Protein sequence: CSARVGGREYF.